This entry lists 2 T cell receptor beta chains sequenced from one sample in a study of T cell clonotyping in hematopoietic cell transplantation. TCRdb's table, derived via immunoSEQ multiplex PCR, lists solely in-frame clones and lacks some. This table holds around 12,000 clones, approximately 80% found once. The sample consisted of PBMCs, taken 100 days after allogeneic stem cell transplant. These receptors originate from a female patient between 40 and 55 years old who had an allogeneic stem cell transplant from a related donor, so T cells may come from the graft donor. Some clones in this sample may be carry-over from other donors' samples.

V and J are TRBV6-5 and TRBJ1-2; unclear D gene. The V gene's germline CDR1 is MNHEY and CDR2 SVGAGI. Trimming removed 4 bases from V and 0 bases from J, with 9 bases in between. The CDR3 runs to 14 residues. CDR3 nucleotides: TGTGCCAGCAGTTTGGAACCTTCTAACTATGGCTACACCTTC. Translation gives CASSLEPSNYGYTF.

This clone occurred once. This chain links TRBV7-2 with TRBJ2-7, with TRBD1 matching 7 bases. V was clipped by 5 bases and J by 2 bases; unmatched bases: 3. Germline-derived CDR1 and CDR2 are SGHTA and FQGNSA. This CDR3 has 13 residues. CDR3 DNA sequence: TGTGCCAGCAGCCCCACAGGGGCCTACGAGCAGTACTTC. It yields the protein CASSPTGAYEQYF.